This TCR beta chain stems from a study of human T cells and chemical hapten exposure. For the study at large: Variation in per-sample TCR yields came mainly from small pooled library volume differences. Study findings and constraints: With regard to DPC sensitization, TCRs above 1 in 1000 frequency did not change.

After removal of 6 bases from V and 5 bases from J, the junction contained 10 bases not matched to a gene. Germline V gene sequence: CDR1 DFQATT, CDR2 SNEGSKA (reference sequence). The CDR3 loop spans 14 amino acids. During construction of the library, unique molecular identifiers were attached to individual cDNA molecules for quantitative, reproducible TCR counting. In the original processing: Sequenced samples showed a median of 95,638 TCRs each, with counts running from roughly 23,000 to 700,000. TCRdb re-called the RACE reads through MiXCR, storing one row per CDR3 protein. TCRdb's processing, not the authors', yielded these V and J calls. The table shows around 70,000 distinct CDR3 sequences, with about 5.7% occurring only once. Stated time point: healthy volunteer bleed at 6 weeks. The template was total RNA from unfractionated whole blood. In its sample, this clonotype was seen many times. Its antigen is as yet unknown.

The chain has TRBV20-1 and TRBJ1-1; 9 bases line up with TRBD1. This sequence originates from a female donor in good health. Some clones in this sample may be carry-over from other donors' samples. Sequencing input: whole blood. The CDR3 is CSAPVDRGGTEAFF. The DNA for the CDR3 is TGCAGTGCCCCCGTGGACAGGGGCGGGACTGAAGCTTTCTTT.